This is a list of T cell receptor beta chains from one sample in a study of molecular identifiers for immune sequencing clone quantification. Via MiXCR, TCRdb re-called the PCR reads, giving one row per CDR3 protein. The repertoire includes around 480,000 distinct CDR3 sequences, over 20% of them detected once, and about 0.8% sits in the top ten. The sequenced sample was naive CD8+ T cells from blood, with Jurkat cell RNA spiked in. The receptors here all came from a human donor in good health. Some libraries in this study had Jurkat cell RNA spiked in. CDR3s include the opening cysteine and the closing phenylalanine or tryptophan. The order of the fields is V gene, D gene, J gene, CDR3 protein. D genes are given only for firm matches.

TRBV12-3/TRBV12-4	TRBD2	TRBJ2-5	CASLPSSGVRETQYF
TRBV13	-	TRBJ1-1	CASSPRGGDEAFF
TRBV13	-	TRBJ1-2	CASSSGHIKYYGYTF
TRBV19	-	TRBJ2-1	CASSIDQGTGEQFF
TRBV20-1	TRBD2	TRBJ2-3	CSAPGGVLAGVGPSTDTQYF
TRBV4-1	TRBD2	TRBJ2-3	CASSQVTGTSGITDTQYF
TRBV7-6	-	TRBJ2-2	CASSLEIGTGELFF
TRBV12-3/TRBV12-4	-	TRBJ1-2	CASSLEGLDYGYTF
TRBV20-1	-	TRBJ1-5	CSAKDRVSNQPQHF
TRBV5-6	TRBD2	TRBJ2-7	CASSLELAGAVNYEQYF
TRBV20-1	-	TRBJ2-3	CSVDLTGSLTDTQYF
TRBV30	-	TRBJ2-1	CAWSVLWNEQFF
TRBV19	-	TRBJ2-7	CASSVGSLAEQYF
TRBV7-9	-	TRBJ2-3	CAYYEGFSTDTQYF
TRBV9	TRBD2	TRBJ2-3	CASSLGLAGVLNTQYF
TRBV10-3	-	TRBJ2-5	CAISEPTQIEETQYF
TRBV12-3/TRBV12-4	-	TRBJ2-4	CASSFGLAKNIQYF